This T cell receptor (beta chain) was sequenced in a study of blood T cell repertoires in COVID-19. Here immunoSEQ multiplex PCR was the method, and the copy in TCRdb shows in-frame clones only, minus some. The data show around 120,000 clones, with around 80% seen just once and less than 2% held by the top ten. Germline V CDR1 and CDR2: LGHDT, YNNKEL (reference sequence). The V segment lost 4 bases and the J segment 2 bases; nucleotides outside the gene matches: 8. This CDR3 spans 15 amino acids. Sequencing was carried out using peripheral blood. The chain uses TRBV3-1 (or the pseudogene TRBV3-2) and TRBJ2-7; 7 nucleotides align to TRBD2. This sequence originates from a man in his sixties or seventies with acute or convalescent COVID-19. The DNA for the CDR3 is TGTGCCAGCAGCCGCGGGACTACGCAACCCTACGAGCAGTACTTC. The encoded protein is CASSRGTTQPYEQYF.